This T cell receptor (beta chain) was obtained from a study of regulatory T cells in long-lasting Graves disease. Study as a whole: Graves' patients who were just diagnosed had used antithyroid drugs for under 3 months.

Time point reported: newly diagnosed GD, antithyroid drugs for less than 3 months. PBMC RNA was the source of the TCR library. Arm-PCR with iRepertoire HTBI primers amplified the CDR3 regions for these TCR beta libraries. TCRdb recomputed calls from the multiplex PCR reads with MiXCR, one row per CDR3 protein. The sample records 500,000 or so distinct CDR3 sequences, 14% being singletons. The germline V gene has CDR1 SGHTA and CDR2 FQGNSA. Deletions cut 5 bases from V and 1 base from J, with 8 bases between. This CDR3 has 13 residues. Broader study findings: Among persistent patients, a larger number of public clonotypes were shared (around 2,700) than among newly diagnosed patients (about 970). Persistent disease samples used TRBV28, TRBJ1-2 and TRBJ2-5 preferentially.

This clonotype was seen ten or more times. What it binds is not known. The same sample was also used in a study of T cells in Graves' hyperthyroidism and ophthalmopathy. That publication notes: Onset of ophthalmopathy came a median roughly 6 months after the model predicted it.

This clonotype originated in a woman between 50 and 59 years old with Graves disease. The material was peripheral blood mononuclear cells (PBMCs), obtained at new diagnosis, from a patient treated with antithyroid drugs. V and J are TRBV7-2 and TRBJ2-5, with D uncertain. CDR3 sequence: CASSPIAQETQYF. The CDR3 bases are TGTGCCAGCAGCCCGATAGCCCAAGAGACCCAGTACTTC.